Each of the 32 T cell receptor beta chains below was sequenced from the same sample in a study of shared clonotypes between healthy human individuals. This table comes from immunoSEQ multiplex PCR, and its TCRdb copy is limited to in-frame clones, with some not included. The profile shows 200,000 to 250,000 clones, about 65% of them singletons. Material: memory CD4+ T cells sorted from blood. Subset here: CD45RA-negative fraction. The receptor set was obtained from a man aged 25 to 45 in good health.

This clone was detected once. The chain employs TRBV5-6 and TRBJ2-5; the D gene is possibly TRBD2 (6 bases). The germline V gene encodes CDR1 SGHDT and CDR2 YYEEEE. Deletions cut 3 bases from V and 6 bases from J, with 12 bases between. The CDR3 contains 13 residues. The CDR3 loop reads CASSYGSLKTQYF. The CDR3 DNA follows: TGTGCCAGCAGCTACGGGAGCCTGAAGACCCAGTACTTC.

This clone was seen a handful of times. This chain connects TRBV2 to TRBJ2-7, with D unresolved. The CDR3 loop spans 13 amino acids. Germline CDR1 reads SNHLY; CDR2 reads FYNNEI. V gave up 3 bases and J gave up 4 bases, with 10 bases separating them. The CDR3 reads CASSDNSAYEQYF. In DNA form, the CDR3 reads TGTGCCAGCAGTGACAACTCCGCTTACGAGCAGTACTTC.

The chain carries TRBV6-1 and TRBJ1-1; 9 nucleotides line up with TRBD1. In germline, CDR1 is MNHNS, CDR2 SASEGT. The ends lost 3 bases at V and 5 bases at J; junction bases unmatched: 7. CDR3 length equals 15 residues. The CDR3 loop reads CASSDLQGAWTEAFF. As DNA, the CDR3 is TGTGCCAGCAGTGACCTACAGGGGGCGTGGACTGAAGCTTTCTTT.

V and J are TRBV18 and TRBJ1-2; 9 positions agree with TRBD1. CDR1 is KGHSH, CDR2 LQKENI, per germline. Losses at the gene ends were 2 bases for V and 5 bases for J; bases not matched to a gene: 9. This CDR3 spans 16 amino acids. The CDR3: CASSPSFSGTGYGYTF. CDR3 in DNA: TGTGCCAGCTCACCATCATTTTCCGGGACAGGGTATGGCTACACCTTC.

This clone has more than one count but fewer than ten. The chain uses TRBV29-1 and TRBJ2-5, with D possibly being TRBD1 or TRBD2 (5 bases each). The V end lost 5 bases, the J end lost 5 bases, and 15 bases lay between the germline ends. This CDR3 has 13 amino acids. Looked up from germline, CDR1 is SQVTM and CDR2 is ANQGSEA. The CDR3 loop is CSVRDPKPETQYF. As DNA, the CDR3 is TGCAGCGTTCGGGACCCAAAACCGGAGACCCAGTACTTC. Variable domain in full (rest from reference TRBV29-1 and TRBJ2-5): SAVISQKPSRDICQRGTSLTIQCQVDSQVTMMFWYRQQPGQSLTLIATANQGSEATYESGFVIDKFPISRPNLTFSTLTVSNMSPEDSSIYLCSVRDPKPETQYFGPGTRLLVL.

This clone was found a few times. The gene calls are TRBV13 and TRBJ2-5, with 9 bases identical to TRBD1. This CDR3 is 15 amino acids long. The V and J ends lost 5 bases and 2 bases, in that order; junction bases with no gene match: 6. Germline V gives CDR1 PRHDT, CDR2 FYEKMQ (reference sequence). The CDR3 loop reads CASSRGTGQQETQYF. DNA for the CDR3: TGTGCCAGCAGCCGGGGGACAGGGCAACAAGAGACCCAGTACTTC.

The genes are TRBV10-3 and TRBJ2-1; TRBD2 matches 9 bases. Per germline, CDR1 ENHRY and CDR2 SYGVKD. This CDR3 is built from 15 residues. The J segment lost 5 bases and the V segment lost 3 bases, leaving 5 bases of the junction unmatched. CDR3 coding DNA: TGTGCCATCAGTGATCTATTAGCGGGAGACAATGAGCAGTTCTTC. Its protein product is CAISDLLAGDNEQFF.

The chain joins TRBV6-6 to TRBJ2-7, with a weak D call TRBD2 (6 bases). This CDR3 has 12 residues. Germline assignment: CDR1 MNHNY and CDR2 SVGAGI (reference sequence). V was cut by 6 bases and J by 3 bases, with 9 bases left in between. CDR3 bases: TGTGCCAGCAGGGGACTGGACTACGAGCAGTACTTC. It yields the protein CASRGLDYEQYF.

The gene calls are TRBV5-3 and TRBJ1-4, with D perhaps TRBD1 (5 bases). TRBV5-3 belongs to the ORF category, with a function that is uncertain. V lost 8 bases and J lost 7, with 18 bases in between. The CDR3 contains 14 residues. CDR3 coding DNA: TGTGCCAGCGAATTGGGGTGGGGCGGTGAAAAACTGTTTTTT. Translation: CASELGWGGEKLFF.

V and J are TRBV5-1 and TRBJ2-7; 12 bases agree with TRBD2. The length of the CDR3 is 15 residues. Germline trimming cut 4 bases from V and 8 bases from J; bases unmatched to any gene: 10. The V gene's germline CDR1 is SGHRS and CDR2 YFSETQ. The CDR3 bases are TGCGCCAGCAGCGACCGACTAGCGGGAGAGGGAAAGCAGTACTTC. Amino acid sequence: CASSDRLAGEGKQYF.

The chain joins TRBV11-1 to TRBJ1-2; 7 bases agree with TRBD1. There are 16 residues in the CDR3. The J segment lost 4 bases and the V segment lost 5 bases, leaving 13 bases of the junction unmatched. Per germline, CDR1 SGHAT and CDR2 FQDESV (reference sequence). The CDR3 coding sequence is TGTGCCAGCAGCCCGATGGGGGGACAGCCCGGCTATGGCTACACCTTC. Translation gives CASSPMGGQPGYGYTF.

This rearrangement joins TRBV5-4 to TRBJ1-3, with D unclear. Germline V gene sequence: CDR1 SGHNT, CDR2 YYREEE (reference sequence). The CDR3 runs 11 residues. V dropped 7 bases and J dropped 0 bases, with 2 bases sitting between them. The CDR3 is CASHSGNTIYF. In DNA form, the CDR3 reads TGTGCCAGCCACTCTGGAAACACCATATATTTT.

The CDR3 sequence: CASSLTPGQRDRTQYF. For the CDR3, the DNA is TGCGCCAGCAGCTTAACCCCTGGGCAACGGGATCGGACCCAGTACTTC. The rearrangement uses TRBV5-1 and TRBJ2-5; perhaps TRBD2 as D (5 bases). The germline V gene has CDR1 SGHRS and CDR2 YFSETQ. Trimming left V 2 bases short and J 7 bases short, with 21 bases between. The CDR3 is 16 amino acids.

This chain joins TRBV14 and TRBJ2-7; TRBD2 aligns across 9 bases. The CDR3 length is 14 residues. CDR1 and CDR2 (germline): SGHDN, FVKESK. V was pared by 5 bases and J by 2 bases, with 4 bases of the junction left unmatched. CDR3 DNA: TGTGCCAGCAGCGTAGCGGGAGTACCCTACGAGCAGTACTTC. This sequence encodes CASSVAGVPYEQYF.

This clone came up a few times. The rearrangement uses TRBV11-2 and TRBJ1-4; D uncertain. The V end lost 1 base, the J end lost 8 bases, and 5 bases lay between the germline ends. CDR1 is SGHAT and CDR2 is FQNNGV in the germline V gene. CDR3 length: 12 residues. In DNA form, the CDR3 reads TGTGCCAGCAGCTTAGTCATCGAAAAACTGTTTTTT. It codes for CASSLVIEKLFF.

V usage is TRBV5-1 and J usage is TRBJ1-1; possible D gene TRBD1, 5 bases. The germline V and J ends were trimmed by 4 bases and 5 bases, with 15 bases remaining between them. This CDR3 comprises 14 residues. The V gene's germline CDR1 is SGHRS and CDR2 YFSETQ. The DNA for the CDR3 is TGCGCCAGCAGCCTGGTGGGGCATGAGACTGAAGCTTTCTTT. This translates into CASSLVGHETEAFF. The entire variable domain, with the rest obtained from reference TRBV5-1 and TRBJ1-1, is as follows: KAGVTQTPRYLIKTRGQQVTLSCSPISGHRSVSWYQQTPGQGLQFLFEYFSETQRNKGNFPGRFSGRQFSNSRSEMNVSTLELGDSALYLCASSLVGHETEAFFGQGTRLTVV.

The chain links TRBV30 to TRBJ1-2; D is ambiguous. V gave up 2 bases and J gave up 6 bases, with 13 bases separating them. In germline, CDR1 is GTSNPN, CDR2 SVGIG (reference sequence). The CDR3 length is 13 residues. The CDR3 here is CAWSSTPNDGYTF. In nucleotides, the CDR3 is TGTGCCTGGAGTAGCACCCCCAATGATGGCTACACCTTC. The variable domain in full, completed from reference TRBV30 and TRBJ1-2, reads SQTIHQWPATLVQPVGSPLSLECTVEGTSNPNLYWYRQAAGRGLQLLFYSVGIGQISSEVPQNLSASRPQDRQFILSSKKLLLSDSGFYLCAWSSTPNDGYTFGSGTRLTVV.

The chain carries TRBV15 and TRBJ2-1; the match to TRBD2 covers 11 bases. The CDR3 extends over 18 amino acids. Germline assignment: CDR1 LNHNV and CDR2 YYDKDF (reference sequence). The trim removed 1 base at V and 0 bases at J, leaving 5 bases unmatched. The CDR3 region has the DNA TGTGCCACCAGCAGAGTAGCGGGAGGGGGAAGCTCCTACAATGAGCAGTTCTTC. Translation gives CATSRVAGGGSSYNEQFF.

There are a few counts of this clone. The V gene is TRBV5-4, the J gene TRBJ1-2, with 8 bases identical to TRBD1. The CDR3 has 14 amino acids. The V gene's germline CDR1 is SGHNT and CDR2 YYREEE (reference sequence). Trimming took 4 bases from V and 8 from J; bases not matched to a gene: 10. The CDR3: CASSLNQGAGGYTF. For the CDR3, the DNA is TGTGCCAGCAGCCTCAACCAGGGGGCTGGCGGCTACACCTTC. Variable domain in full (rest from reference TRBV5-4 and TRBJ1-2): ETGVTQSPTHLIKTRGQQVTLRCSSQSGHNTVSWYQQALGQGPQFIFQYYREEENGRGNFPPRFSGLQFPNYSSELNVNALELDDSALYLCASSLNQGAGGYTFGSGTRLTVV.

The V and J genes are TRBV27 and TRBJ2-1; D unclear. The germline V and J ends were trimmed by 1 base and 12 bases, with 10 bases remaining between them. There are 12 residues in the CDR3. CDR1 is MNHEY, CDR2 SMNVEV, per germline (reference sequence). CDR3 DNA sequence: TGTGCCAGCAGTTTATTGGGTGAATTGCAGTTCTTC. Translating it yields CASSLLGELQFF.

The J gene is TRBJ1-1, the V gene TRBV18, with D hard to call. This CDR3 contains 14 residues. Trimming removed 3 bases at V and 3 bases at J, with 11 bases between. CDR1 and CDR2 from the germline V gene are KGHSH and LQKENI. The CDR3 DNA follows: TGTGCCAGCTCACCCGGGTTCGGTCACACTGAAGCTTTCTTT. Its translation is CASSPGFGHTEAFF.

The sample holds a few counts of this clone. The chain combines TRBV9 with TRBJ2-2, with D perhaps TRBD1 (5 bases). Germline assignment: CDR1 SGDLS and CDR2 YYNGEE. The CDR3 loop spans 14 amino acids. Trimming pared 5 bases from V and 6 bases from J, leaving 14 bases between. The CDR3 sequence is CASRADSMAGELFF. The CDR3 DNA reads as TGTGCCAGCAGAGCCGACAGTATGGCCGGGGAGCTGTTTTTT.

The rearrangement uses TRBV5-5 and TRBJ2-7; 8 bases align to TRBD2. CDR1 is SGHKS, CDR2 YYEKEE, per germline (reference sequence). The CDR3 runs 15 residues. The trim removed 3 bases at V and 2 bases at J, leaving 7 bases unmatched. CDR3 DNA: TGTGCCAGCAGCTCCGCGGGAGGACTCACCTACGAGCAGTACTTC. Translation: CASSSAGGLTYEQYF.

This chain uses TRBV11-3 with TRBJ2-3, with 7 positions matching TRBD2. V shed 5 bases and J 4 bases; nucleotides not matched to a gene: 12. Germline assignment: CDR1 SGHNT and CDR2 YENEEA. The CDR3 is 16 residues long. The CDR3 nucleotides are TGTGCCAGCAGCCCCCGAACGGGAGGTGGCGCAGATACGCAGTATTTT. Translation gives CASSPRTGGGADTQYF.

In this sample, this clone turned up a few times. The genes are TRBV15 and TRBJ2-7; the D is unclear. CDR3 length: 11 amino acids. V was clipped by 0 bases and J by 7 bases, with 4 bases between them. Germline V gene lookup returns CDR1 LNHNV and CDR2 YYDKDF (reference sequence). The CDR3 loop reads CATSRDREQYF. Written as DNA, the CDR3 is TGTGCCACCAGCAGAGATCGGGAGCAGTACTTC.

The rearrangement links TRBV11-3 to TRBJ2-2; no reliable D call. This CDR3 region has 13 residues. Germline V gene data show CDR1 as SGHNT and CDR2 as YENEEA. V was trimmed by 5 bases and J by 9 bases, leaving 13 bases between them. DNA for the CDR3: TGTGCCAGCAGCCCCGTATCATCGCGGGAGCTGTTTTTT. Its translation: CASSPVSSRELFF.

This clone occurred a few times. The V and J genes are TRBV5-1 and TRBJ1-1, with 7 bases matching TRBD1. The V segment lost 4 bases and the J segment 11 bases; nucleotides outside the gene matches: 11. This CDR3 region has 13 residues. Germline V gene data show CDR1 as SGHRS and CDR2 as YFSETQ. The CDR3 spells CASSRDSQQGAFF. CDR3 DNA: TGCGCCAGCAGCAGAGACAGCCAACAGGGGGCTTTCTTT. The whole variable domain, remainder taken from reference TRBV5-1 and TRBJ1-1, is KAGVTQTPRYLIKTRGQQVTLSCSPISGHRSVSWYQQTPGQGLQFLFEYFSETQRNKGNFPGRFSGRQFSNSRSEMNVSTLELGDSALYLCASSRDSQQGAFFGQGTRLTVV.

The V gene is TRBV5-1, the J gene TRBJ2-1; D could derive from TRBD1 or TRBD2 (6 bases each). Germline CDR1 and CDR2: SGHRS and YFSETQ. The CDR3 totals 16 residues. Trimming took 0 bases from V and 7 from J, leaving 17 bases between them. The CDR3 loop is CASSLVLGGVRNEQFF. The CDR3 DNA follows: TGCGCCAGCAGCTTGGTCCTGGGGGGCGTGAGAAATGAGCAGTTCTTC.

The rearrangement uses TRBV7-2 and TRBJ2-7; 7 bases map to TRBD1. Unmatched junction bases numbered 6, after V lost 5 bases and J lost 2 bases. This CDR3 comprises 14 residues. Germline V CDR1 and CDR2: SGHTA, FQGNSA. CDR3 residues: CASSHSGTAYEQYF. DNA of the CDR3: TGTGCCAGCAGCCATTCCGGGACAGCCTACGAGCAGTACTTC.

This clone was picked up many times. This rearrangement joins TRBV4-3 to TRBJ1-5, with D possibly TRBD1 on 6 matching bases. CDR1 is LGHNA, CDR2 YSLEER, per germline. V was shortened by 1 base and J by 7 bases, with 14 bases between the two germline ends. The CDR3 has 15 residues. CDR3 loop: CASSQGPSGGQPQHF. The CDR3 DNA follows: TGCGCCAGCAGCCAAGGGCCCTCGGGGGGCCAGCCCCAGCATTTT.

CDR3 residues: CASSLELQGGGETQYF. CDR3 DNA sequence: TGTGCCAGCAGCTTGGAGCTCCAGGGCGGGGGAGAGACCCAGTACTTC. The chain couples TRBV5-6 to TRBJ2-5; the match to TRBD2 covers 7 bases. V dropped 0 bases and J dropped 4; count of bases not matched to a gene: 9. The CDR3 totals 16 residues. The germline gives CDR1 SGHDT, CDR2 YYEEEE.

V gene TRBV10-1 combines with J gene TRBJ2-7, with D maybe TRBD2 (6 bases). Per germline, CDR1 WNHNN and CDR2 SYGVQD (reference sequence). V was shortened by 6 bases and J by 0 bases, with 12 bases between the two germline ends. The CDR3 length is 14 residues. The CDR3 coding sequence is TGCGCCAGCAGCAGGGAGGCCCTCTCCTACGAGCAGTACTTC. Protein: CASSREALSYEQYF.